Listed below are T cell receptor beta chains from one sample, sequenced in a study of T cell responses to AZD1222 COVID-19 vaccine. The repertoire was sequenced with immunoSEQ multiplex PCR; TCRdb's copy has only in-frame clones and lacks some. The sample records some 150,000 clones, about 92% being singletons. The sample was peripheral blood, taken on day 0 of AZD1222 vaccination. These TCRs come from an adult in good health. Both conserved end residues are trimmed from each CDR3.

J,V,CDR3
TRBJ2-3,TRBV29-1,SGRGTYTDTQY
TRBJ2-1,TRBV27,ASSPQRDSLTHNEQF
TRBJ1-2,TRBV6-5,ASSYSQGNFNGYT
TRBJ1-1,TRBV29-1,SVVQGATEAF
TRBJ1-2,TRBV3-1/TRBV3-2,ASSQRKRLYYGYT
TRBJ1-4,TRBV7-6,ASSLGGNNEKLF
TRBJ2-7,TRBV6-6,ASSPIGQGAYEQY
TRBJ1-2,TRBV6-5,ASSTGGSSLYGYT
TRBJ1-1,TRBV18,ASSPPDRGEAF
TRBJ1-4,TRBV5-4,ASSLEAGSNEKLF